The TCR beta chain under discussion was sequenced for a study of CD8+ T cells in alopecia areata. Study overall: Twice a day, 5 to 10 mg of oral tofacitinib was administered to treated patients.

Sequencing used cDNA as its template, made by extracting RNA and reverse transcribing it. Here immunoSEQ multiplex PCR was the method, and the copy in TCRdb shows in-frame clones only, minus some. The sample yields roughly 120,000 clones, 30% to 40% seen once. PBMCs, the starting material, were the source of sorted CD4+ and CD8+ T cells. The CDR3 sequence is 15 residues long. Germline lookup yields CDR1 MNHNY and CDR2 SVGAGI (reference sequence). With 5 bases clipped from V and 4 bases from J, the junction kept 8 bases outside the gene matches. Sequenced input: CD4+ T cells sorted from blood. The TCR comes from a human donor with alopecia areata. The V call is TRBV6-6, the J call TRBJ1-1; 9 bases match TRBD1. The DNA for the CDR3 is TGTGCCAGCAGTGGGACAGGGCGGGAGGCCACTGAAGCTTTCTTT. It is translated as CASSGTGREATEAFF.